The rows below give T cell receptor beta chains drawn from one sample of a study of T cell responses to AZD1222 COVID-19 vaccine. The assay was immunoSEQ multiplex PCR, and TCRdb's table has in-frame clones only and misses some. The repertoire holds 100,000 or so clones, with around nine tenths as singletons. The sample here was peripheral blood, taken on day 0 of AZD1222 vaccination. These receptors all stem from an adult in good health. CDR3s include the opening cysteine and the closing phenylalanine or tryptophan.

CASSLDRGRRSPLHF	TRBV14	TRBJ1-6	15
CASSRQTGGNSPLHF	TRBV7-9	TRBJ1-6	15
CASSLGQGGIYEQYF	TRBV5-6	TRBJ2-7	15
CASSYYTSGYNEQFF	TRBV7-2	TRBJ2-1	15
CASSQGTPGITDTQYF	TRBV5-4	TRBJ2-3	16
CASSLGQSGVVYGYTF	TRBV7-3	TRBJ1-2	16
CASSSDSNYGYTF	TRBV6-2/TRBV6-3	TRBJ1-2	13
CASSHLRDEQFF	TRBV4-1	TRBJ2-1	12
CASSQMNGSSYNEQFF	TRBV23-1	TRBJ2-1	16
CASSLGTGPWEQYF	TRBV5-8	TRBJ2-7	14
CASSPPEKRSSYNEQFF	TRBV18	TRBJ2-1	17
CASSTRTGGDEKLFF	TRBV5-1	TRBJ1-4	15
CASSLEPPGTSNGYTF	TRBV7-2	TRBJ1-2	16
CASSLDRVGDTEAFF	TRBV5-1	TRBJ1-1	15
CASSKDRARVDSNQPQHF	TRBV19	TRBJ1-5	18
CASSPVWGNSYNEQFF	TRBV11-2	TRBJ2-1	16
CASSSEASSQETQYF	TRBV28	TRBJ2-5	15
CASSVGAGGPLDTQYF	TRBV9	TRBJ2-3	16
CASSSDRAVADTEAFF	TRBV28	TRBJ1-1	16
CSVRGPGTEAFF	TRBV29-1	TRBJ1-1	12
CASSLRGDSDTEAFF	TRBV5-1	TRBJ1-1	15
CASSPLTGRTWYEQYF	TRBV18	TRBJ2-7	16
CASSLESNNRGSEAFF	TRBV7-3	TRBJ1-1	16
CASSTGGAWGYGYTF	TRBV28	TRBJ1-2	15
CASSFEGTGPSGPGELFF	TRBV5-4	TRBJ2-2	18
CASSVAEGREKLFF	TRBV9	TRBJ1-4	14
CATREPSTDTQYF	TRBV7-9	TRBJ2-3	13
CASSIPRDRDRNQPQHF	TRBV21-1	TRBJ1-5	17
CASSLLWDSGPYEQYF	TRBV28	TRBJ2-7	16
CATSRRGIEETQYF	TRBV15	TRBJ2-5	14
CATSGPGQRSTDTQYF	TRBV24-1	TRBJ2-3	16
CASSPHPPSGGGNEQFF	TRBV19	TRBJ2-1	17
CASRILIAGLNTGELFF	TRBV2	TRBJ2-2	17
CASLPVLGVSYEAFF	TRBV7-2	TRBJ1-1	15
CASSLGGGLARETQYF	TRBV5-6	TRBJ2-5	16
CASSFGQGNTEAFF	TRBV7-2	TRBJ1-1	14
CASSPSGRGQPQHF	TRBV7-2	TRBJ1-5	14
CASSVVDTDTQYF	TRBV9	TRBJ2-3	13
CASSLRGVTEAFF	TRBV27	TRBJ1-1	13
CASSPTGVGSPLHF	TRBV25-1	TRBJ1-6	14
CASTVAAGLGNTEAFF	TRBV6-6	TRBJ1-1	16
CASIPGYQNTGELFF	TRBV5-6	TRBJ2-2	15
CATSEDRDNSPLHF	TRBV15	TRBJ1-6	14
CASSLAPLAGDTGELFF	TRBV7-9	TRBJ2-2	17
CASSPEGAYNEQFF	TRBV2	TRBJ2-1	14
CATSRVPDNYGYTF	TRBV15	TRBJ1-2	14
CASSQEVTSFYNEQFF	TRBV4-2	TRBJ2-1	16
CASSSDRGSGLEHF	TRBV7-9	TRBJ2-4	14
CASSAPGQGKYF	TRBV11-2	TRBJ2-7	12
CASSETGLRHEQYF	TRBV2	TRBJ2-7	14
CASSSYPGGKLFF	TRBV7-9	TRBJ1-4	13
CASSLVAGGSGNTIYF	TRBV11-3	TRBJ1-3	16
CASTINPGVPSYGYTF	TRBV27	TRBJ1-2	16
CSVAGLGAKNIQYF	TRBV29-1	TRBJ2-4	14
CASSVGRGESGYTF	TRBV7-2	TRBJ1-2	14
CASSSYTSEQYF	TRBV2	TRBJ2-7	12
CASSLTPRVHEQFF	TRBV7-9	TRBJ2-1	14
CASSYKGDQPQHF	TRBV6-5	TRBJ1-5	13
CSASGQNYGYTF	TRBV20-1	TRBJ1-2	12
CASSRQYSGGSYEQYF	TRBV27	TRBJ2-7	16